A selection of T cell receptor beta chains follows, all from one sample in a study of T-cell memory formation after mild COVID-19. TCRdb called the 5' RACE reads again in MiXCR, with one record for every CDR3 protein. The sample includes about 140,000 distinct CDR3 sequences, under 30% seen only once; the top ten take approximately 25%. Sequencing was done on a sample of PBMCs or a T cell subset sorted from them (not recorded which). These receptor sequences come from an adult woman who had mild COVID-19 (a few samples of this study predate the infection). Cell type and time point are not known. Each CDR3 is given with its conserved first and last residue. A D gene is named only where the DNA matches it firmly. Not all rows give a size; the values are once, few, many and, for expanded clones, a class.

clone_size,v_call,d_call,j_call,cdr3_nt,cdr3_aa
few,TRBV30,-,TRBJ1-2,TGTGCCTGGAGCGACCCGGGACACTCCTATGGCTACACCTTC,CAWSDPGHSYGYTF
many,TRBV18,-,TRBJ1-4,TGTGCCAGCTCACCCAGGGCTAGAAATGAAAAACTGTTTTTT,CASSPRARNEKLFF
-,TRBV4-1,-,TRBJ1-5,TGCGCCAGCAGCCAAGAAAGGGGGGCGGGCAATCAGCCCCAGCATTTT,CASSQERGAGNQPQHF
-,TRBV5-6,-,TRBJ2-3,TGTGCCAGCAGCTTGAGCAAATGGGCCCGACTTCTCTACGCGGATACGCAGTATTTT,CASSLSKWARLLYADTQYF
many,TRBV9,-,TRBJ2-7,TGTGCCAGCAGCGTAGGCGCGACAGGAAACTCCTACGAGCAGTACTTC,CASSVGATGNSYEQYF
-,TRBV7-6,TRBD2,TRBJ2-7,TGTGCCAGCAGCTATTTCCGGCCTCCGGGACTAGCGGGGGGCTACGAGCAGTACTTC,CASSYFRPPGLAGGYEQYF
-,TRBV6-8,TRBD2,TRBJ2-7,TGTGCCAGCAGTTCGGGTCGGGAGGGATGCCACGAGCAGTACTTC,CASSSGREGCHEQYF
few,TRBV3-1,-,TRBJ2-4,TGTGCCAGCAGCCGAGATTTTAGTGTGTCCTTC,CASSRDFSVSF
few,TRBV20-1,-,TRBJ2-1,TGCAGTGCTAGAGATTGGCAAGGGCCCTATGGAGATGAGCAGTTCTTC,CSARDWQGPYGDEQFF
few,TRBV11-2,-,TRBJ1-1,TGTGCCAGCAGCTTTATTGCCGCGAACACTGAAGCTTTCTTT,CASSFIAANTEAFF
many,TRBV5-1,-,TRBJ1-1,TGCGCCAGCAGCCTTAGGGGGAACACTGAAGCTTTCTTT,CASSLRGNTEAFF
few,TRBV9,-,TRBJ2-5,TGTGCCAGCAGCACCTACGGGGCTCCGGGAGAGACCCAGTACTTC,CASSTYGAPGETQYF
few,TRBV7-2,TRBD2,TRBJ2-1,TGTGCCAGCAGCCAAGGACTAGCGGGATCTCCTTCCTACAATGAGCAGTTCTTC,CASSQGLAGSPSYNEQFF
-,TRBV6-4,TRBD2,TRBJ2-1,TGTGCCAGCAGTGCTCTAGCGGGACCCTACAATGAGCAGTTCTTC,CASSALAGPYNEQFF
few,TRBV11-2,-,TRBJ2-3,TGTGCCAGCAGCTTATATGGCGGGGGCACAGATACGCAGTATTTT,CASSLYGGGTDTQYF
few,TRBV7-9,-,TRBJ1-1,TGTGCCAGCCCCGCCCCACCTAACACTGAAGCTTTCTTT,CASPAPPNTEAFF
-,TRBV27,-,TRBJ2-7,TGTGCCAGCAGATCGGACAACACCTACGAGCAGTACTTC,CASRSDNTYEQYF
-,TRBV9,TRBD1,TRBJ2-7,TGTGCCAGCAGCGTAGGGACAGGGCACTACGAGCAGTACTTC,CASSVGTGHYEQYF
-,TRBV12-3/TRBV12-4,-,TRBJ1-2,TGTGCCAGCAGTTTCCTGAAGGCTAACTATGGCTACACCTTC,CASSFLKANYGYTF
few,TRBV25-1,TRBD1,TRBJ1-3,TGTGCCAGCAGTGAGCCGGGACAGGAGTACTCTGGAAACACCATATATTTT,CASSEPGQEYSGNTIYF
many,TRBV24-1,TRBD1,TRBJ2-2,TGTGCCACCAGTGATTTGGACAGGGACACCGGGGAGCTGTTTTTT,CATSDLDRDTGELFF
-,TRBV6-2/TRBV6-3,-,TRBJ2-6,TGTGCCAGCAGTTACACCGCGGGGGCCAACGTCCTGACTTTC,CASSYTAGANVLTF
-,TRBV6-2/TRBV6-3,TRBD2,TRBJ2-7,TGTGCCAGCAGTAAGACTAGCCCAACCTACTACGAGCAGTACTTC,CASSKTSPTYYEQYF
-,TRBV5-1,-,TRBJ1-1,TGCGCCAGCAGCTTGGAATTTGTAGGGGGCACTGAAGCTTTCTTT,CASSLEFVGGTEAFF
-,TRBV7-3,TRBD2,TRBJ2-2,TGTGCCAGCAGCCCCGAGAGGGAGGGGACCGGGGAGCTGTTTTTT,CASSPEREGTGELFF
-,TRBV7-2,TRBD1,TRBJ2-3,TGTGCCAGCAGCTTAACCCCGGGTTACGTCGGGACAGGGGAGAGTACGCAGTATTTT,CASSLTPGYVGTGESTQYF
few,TRBV7-8,-,TRBJ2-7,TGTGCCAGCAGGGCTGTCTCCGAGCAGTACTTC,CASRAVSEQYF
once,TRBV12-3/TRBV12-4,TRBD2,TRBJ2-7,TGTGCCAGCAGCCTGGGGACTAGCGGGAGTGACTACGAGCAGTACTTC,CASSLGTSGSDYEQYF
-,TRBV24-1,TRBD2,TRBJ2-1,TGTGCCACCAGTGAGTGGACTAGCGGGAGGGATGAGCAGTTCTTC,CATSEWTSGRDEQFF
few,TRBV7-8,TRBD2,TRBJ2-1,TGTGCCAGCAGCATCCGACTAGCGGGGGGCACCAATGAGCAGTTCTTC,CASSIRLAGGTNEQFF
few,TRBV5-6,TRBD2,TRBJ2-1,TGTGCCAGCAGCTTGGCCGCCAGCGGGGATGAGCAGTTCTTC,CASSLAASGDEQFF
-,TRBV7-2,TRBD1,TRBJ2-7,TGTGCCAGCAGCCCCTGGACAGGGAGGGAGCAGTACTTC,CASSPWTGREQYF
few,TRBV12-3/TRBV12-4,-,TRBJ2-2,TGTGCCAGCAGTTTAAGCAGGGCGAACACCGGGGAGCTGTTTTTT,CASSLSRANTGELFF